This T cell receptor beta chain originates from a study of response to subunit inactivated influenza vaccine. TCRdb re-analysed the RT-PCR reads in MiXCR, keeping a single row per CDR3 protein. This sample has around 490,000 distinct CDR3 sequences, with 7.6% found just once. Study observations and caveats: The authors put forward the suggestion that each seasonal influenza vaccination may bring in only a limited number of new T cells.

The CDR3 has 16 residues. Between the trimmed V and J ends, which lost 0 bases and 0 bases, there was a span of 6 bases. Germline loops: CDR1 MNHEY, CDR2 SVGAGI. Points on this clonotype: What it recognizes is unknown.

Specimen: PBMCs from blood, collected around 25 months after vaccination. The clonotype comes from a man in his fifties or sixties who received an inactivated influenza vaccine. The chain combines TRBV6-5 with TRBJ2-6; no reliable D call. The CDR3 sequence is CASSYSAISGANVLTF. The CDR3 region has the DNA TGTGCCAGCAGTTACTCAGCGATCTCTGGGGCCAACGTCCTGACTTTC.